Below are 15 T cell receptor beta chains sequenced from a single sample in a study of cytomegalovirus exposure and HLA in healthy donors. The data were produced by immunoSEQ multiplex PCR, yet TCRdb's version contains in-frame clones alone and is incomplete. The sample shows roughly 58,000 clones, about nine tenths of them seen only once. Sequencing used PBMCs. The receptor set was obtained from a man between 18 and 35 years old in good health and CMV-seronegative.

The chain combines TRBV7-6 with TRBJ2-5; D is unclear. Trimming cost V 1 base and J 1 base, with 7 bases left between them. The CDR3 sequence is 14 residues long. Germline-derived CDR1 and CDR2 are SGHVS and FNYEAQ. CDR3 loop: CASSLDSLQETQYF. CDR3 coding DNA: TGTGCCAGCAGCTTAGACAGTCTCCAAGAGACCCAGTACTTC.

J is TRBJ1-1 and V is TRBV21-1; whether TRBD1, the table's D call, matches the DNA was not checked. TRBV21-1 is given as a pseudogene. CDR3 length: 17 amino acids. Here the CDR3 reads CASSKGGGGQGASEAFF. CDR3 in DNA: TGTGCCAGCAGCAAAGGCGGTGGGGGGCAGGGGGCGTCTGAAGCTTTCTTT.

The chain combines TRBV29-1 with TRBJ2-1; weak D call: TRBD2 (6 bases). This CDR3 contains 17 residues. The ends were cut back, 6 bases at V and 0 bases at J, with 21 bases in the middle. The germline CDR1 and CDR2 sequences are SQVTM and ANQGSEA. The CDR3 region has the DNA TGCAGCGTCTCCGGGGACTTGGGCCCGAGCTCCTACAATGAGCAGTTCTTC. Translated, it gives CSVSGDLGPSSYNEQFF.

This clone was counted once. The V gene is TRBV28, the J gene TRBJ1-1, with D maybe TRBD1 (6 bases). Between the trimmed V and J ends, which lost 6 bases and 5 bases, there was a span of 16 bases. The CDR3 contains 14 residues. CDR1 is MDHEN and CDR2 is SYDVKM in the germline V gene. The CDR3 protein is CASSLQGAATEAFF. The CDR3 nucleotides read TGTGCCAGCAGCCTACAGGGTGCTGCGACTGAAGCTTTCTTT.

The chain carries TRBV4-1 and TRBJ2-3; the D is unclear. CDR3 size: 17 residues. V was trimmed by 0 bases and J by 3 bases, leaving 16 bases between them. The V gene's germline CDR1 is MGHRA and CDR2 YSYEKL. The CDR3 reads CASSQEDPRGGTDTQYF. The DNA for the CDR3 is TGCGCCAGCAGCCAAGAGGATCCGCGAGGTGGGACAGATACGCAGTATTTT.

The chain couples TRBV19 to TRBJ2-3, with 10 bases that match TRBD2. This CDR3 has 14 residues. Looked up from germline, CDR1 is LNHDA and CDR2 is SQIVND (reference sequence). Unmatched junction bases numbered 3, after V lost 4 bases and J lost 5 bases. This CDR3 reads CASSTAGGRDTQYF. DNA of the CDR3: TGTGCCAGTAGTACAGCGGGAGGGAGAGATACGCAGTATTTT. The whole variable domain, remainder taken from reference TRBV19 and TRBJ2-3, is DGGITQSPKYLFRKEGQNVTLSCEQNLNHDAMYWYRQDPGQGLRLIYYSQIVNDFQKGDIAEGYSVSREKKESFPLTVTSAQKNPTAFYLCASSTAGGRDTQYFGPGTRLTVL.

Concerning this clone itself: The junction does not match germline at one end; this may be a read error. The CDR3 nucleotides are TGTGCCAGTAGTATCCCGGGGAACCCTGAAGCTTTCTTT. The encoded protein is CASSIPGNPEAFF. This chain links TRBV19 with TRBJ1-1; no firm D call. The CDR3 spans 13 residues. Per the germline V gene, CDR1 is LNHDA and CDR2 is SQIVND (reference sequence). The whole variable domain, filled in from reference TRBV19 and TRBJ1-1, reads DGGITQSPKYLFRKEGQNVTLSCEQNLNHDAMYWYRQDPGQGLRLIYYSQIVNDFQKGDIAEGYSVSREKKESFPLTVTSAQKNPTAFYLCASSIPGNPEAFFGQGTRLTVV.

The chain recombines TRBV5-1 with TRBJ2-6; D uncertain. The V and J ends lost 4 bases and 2 bases respectively, with 16 bases between them. This CDR3 has 17 residues. Looked up from germline, CDR1 is SGHRS and CDR2 is YFSETQ. The CDR3 here is CASSPGSLSPGANVLTF. The CDR3 DNA sequence: TGCGCCAGCAGCCCAGGCAGTTTATCCCCTGGGGCCAACGTCCTGACTTTC.

CDR3 sequence reads: CASSFHSTDTQYF. CDR3 DNA: TGTGCCAGCAGCTTCCATAGCACAGATACGCAGTATTTT. The chain combines TRBV7-9 with TRBJ2-3; D unresolved. The length of the CDR3 is 13 residues. CDR1 and CDR2 (germline): SEHNR, FQNEAQ (reference sequence). Between the trimmed V and J ends, which lost 3 bases and 0 bases, there was a span of 4 bases.

This clone is a singleton in its sample. This chain connects TRBV27 to TRBJ2-3, with a weak D call TRBD2 (5 bases). V lost 9 bases to trimming and J lost 1 base, with 14 bases between them. The CDR3 is 14 amino acids. Per the germline V gene, CDR1 is MNHEY and CDR2 is SMNVEV (reference sequence). In DNA form, the CDR3 reads TGTGCCAGTTCAGCGGATTCGGGCACAGATACGCAGTATTTT. This translates into CASSADSGTDTQYF.

The V gene is TRBV9, the J gene TRBJ2-1; TRBD1 matches at 10 bases. Germline V CDR1 and CDR2: SGDLS, YYNGEE. With V trimmed by 4 bases and J by 3 bases, 4 bases remained unmatched. This CDR3 is 15 amino acids long. The CDR3, as DNA: TGTGCCAGCAGCTCAGGACAGGGGGTCTACAATGAGCAGTTCTTC. Translation: CASSSGQGVYNEQFF.

The genes are TRBV6-1 and TRBJ2-3, with 10 positions matching TRBD2. CDR3 length equals 17 residues. Per the germline V gene, CDR1 is MNHNS and CDR2 is SASEGT. The V gene end was trimmed by 6 bases and the J gene end by 2 bases; junction bases not matched to a gene: 11. CDR3 sequence reads: CASREIRTSGFTDTQYF. DNA for the CDR3: TGTGCCAGCAGAGAAATCCGGACTAGCGGATTCACAGATACGCAGTATTTT.

The chain recombines TRBV4-1 with TRBJ2-3, with 10 bases lining up with TRBD2. With 0 bases clipped from V and 2 bases from J, the junction kept 5 bases outside the gene matches. Germline CDR1 and CDR2: MGHRA and YSYEKL. The CDR3 has 17 residues. CDR3 nucleotide sequence: TGCGCCAGCAGCCAAGATCCAAGCGGGAGGGCCACAGATACGCAGTATTTT. The encoded protein is CASSQDPSGRATDTQYF.

The gene calls are TRBV28 and TRBJ2-4; 8 bases match TRBD1. V lost 6 bases, J lost 1 base, and 5 bases stayed unmatched. This CDR3 has 15 residues. Germline V lookup: CDR1 MDHEN, CDR2 SYDVKM. In DNA form, the CDR3 reads TGTGCCAGCAGCCCGACAGGGGTTGCCAAAAACATTCAGTACTTC. It is translated as CASSPTGVAKNIQYF.

The CDR3 reads CASRYRGSYNEQFF. In nucleotides, the CDR3 is TGTGCCAGCAGGTACAGGGGATCCTACAATGAGCAGTTCTTC. The chain combines TRBV6-5 with TRBJ2-1, with 7 bases matching TRBD1. Germline CDR1 MNHEY, CDR2 SVGAGI. The CDR3 is 14 amino acids. J lost 1 base, V lost 6 bases, and 3 bases had no gene match.